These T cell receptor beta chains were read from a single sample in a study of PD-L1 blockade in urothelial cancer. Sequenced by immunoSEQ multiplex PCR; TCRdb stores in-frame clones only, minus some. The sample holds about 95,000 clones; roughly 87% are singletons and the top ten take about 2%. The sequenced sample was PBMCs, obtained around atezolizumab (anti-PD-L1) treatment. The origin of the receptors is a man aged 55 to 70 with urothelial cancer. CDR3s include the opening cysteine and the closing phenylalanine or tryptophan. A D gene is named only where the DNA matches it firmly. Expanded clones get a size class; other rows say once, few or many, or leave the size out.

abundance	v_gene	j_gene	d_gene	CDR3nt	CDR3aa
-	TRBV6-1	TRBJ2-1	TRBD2	TGTGCCAGCAGTGCCGGACTAGCGGGGACCTACAATGAGCAGTTCTTC	CASSAGLAGTYNEQFF
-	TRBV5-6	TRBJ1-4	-	TGTGCCAGCAGCTTCGGGCTCGGGGCAACTAATGAAAAACTGTTTTTT	CASSFGLGATNEKLFF
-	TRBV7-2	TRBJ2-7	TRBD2	TGTGCCAGCAGCTTATCGACTAGCGGGAACGCCTACGAGCAGTACTTC	CASSLSTSGNAYEQYF
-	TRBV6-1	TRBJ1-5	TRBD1	TGTGCCAGCAGTGAGACGACAGGGGGAGAAAATCAGCCCCAGCATTTT	CASSETTGGENQPQHF
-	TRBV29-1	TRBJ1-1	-	TGCAGCGTTATGCCGGAGACCGTGCCGGCTTTCTTT	CSVMPETVPAFF
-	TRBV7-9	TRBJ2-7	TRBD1	TGTGCCAGCAGCCCGAGAATGGGACAGGGCCCCTACGAGCAGTACTTC	CASSPRMGQGPYEQYF
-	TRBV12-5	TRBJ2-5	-	TGTGCTAGTGGTTTGGACCAGGACCGGGGGACCCAGTACTTC	CASGLDQDRGTQYF
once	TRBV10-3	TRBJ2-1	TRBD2	TGTGCCATCAGTGAACAGACTAGCGGGGAGTACAATGAGCAGTTCTTC	CAISEQTSGEYNEQFF
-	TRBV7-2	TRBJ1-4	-	TGTGCCAGCAGCCCAGCGCCACAGGTTGGGCGAAAACTGTTTTTT	CASSPAPQVGRKLFF
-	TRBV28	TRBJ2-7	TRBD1	TGTGCCAGCAGTTCGGGACAGGGCACACGAGGACCAATATACGAGCAGTACTTC	CASSSGQGTRGPIYEQYF
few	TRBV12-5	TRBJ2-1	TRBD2	TGTGCCACCTCAGTTCTAGCGGGGGGCAATGAGCAGTTCTTC	CATSVLAGGNEQFF
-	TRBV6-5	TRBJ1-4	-	TGTGCCAGCAGTTACAACAGGGAAAAACTGTTTTTT	CASSYNREKLFF
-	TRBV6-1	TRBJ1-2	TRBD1	TGTGCCAGCAGTGAGACAGGGACCGGTTTGGAGGGCTACACCTTC	CASSETGTGLEGYTF
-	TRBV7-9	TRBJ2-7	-	TGTGCCAGCAGCTTAGCGGACACTTACGAGCAGTACTTC	CASSLADTYEQYF
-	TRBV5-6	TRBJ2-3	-	TGTGCCAGCAGGGTACATGCAGATACGCAGTATTTT	CASRVHADTQYF
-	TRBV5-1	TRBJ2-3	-	TGCGCCAGCAGAGTAGGGGTGACAGATACGCAGTATTTT	CASRVGVTDTQYF
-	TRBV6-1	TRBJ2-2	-	TGTGCCAGCCCCCCCCAGGGGAGGGCCGGGGAGCTGTTTTTT	CASPPQGRAGELFF
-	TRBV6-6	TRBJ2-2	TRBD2	TGTGCCAGCACCCGGGGGGGAAACACCGGGGAGCTGTTTTTT	CASTRGGNTGELFF
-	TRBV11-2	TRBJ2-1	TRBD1	TGTGCCAGCAGCTTAGCTACAGGGGGGTACAATGAGCAGTTCTTC	CASSLATGGYNEQFF
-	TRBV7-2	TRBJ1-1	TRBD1	TGTGCCAGCAGCTTAAAGGGACAGGGGGCAACTGAAGCTTTCTTT	CASSLKGQGATEAFF
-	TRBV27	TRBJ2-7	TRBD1	TGTGCCAGCAGTCCCATGGACAGGGCCCCCGAGCAGTACTTC	CASSPMDRAPEQYF
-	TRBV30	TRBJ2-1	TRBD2	TGTGCCTGGTTAGCGGGAGCTGAGCAGTTCTTC	CAWLAGAEQFF
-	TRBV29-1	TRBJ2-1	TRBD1	TGCAGCGTCAAAAGCTCGGGGGACAGGGGGTCGCATGAGCAGTTCTTC	CSVKSSGDRGSHEQFF
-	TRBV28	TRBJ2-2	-	TGTGCCAGCAGTTCGGGCACCGGGGAGCTGTTTTTT	CASSSGTGELFF
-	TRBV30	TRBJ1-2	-	TGTGCCTGGAGTGTAACAGGGCTGAATGGCTACACCTTC	CAWSVTGLNGYTF
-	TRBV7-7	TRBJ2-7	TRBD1	TGTGCTAGCAGCTTAGCTGGACAGGGAATCGGTCAGCAGTACTTC	CASSLAGQGIGQQYF
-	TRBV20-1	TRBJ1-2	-	TGCAGTGCTTGGGACTTCTATGGCTACACCTTC	CSAWDFYGYTF
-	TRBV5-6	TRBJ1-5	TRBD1	TGTGCCAGCAGCTGGGGACAGGGGGCAATGGGTCAGCCCCAGCATTTT	CASSWGQGAMGQPQHF
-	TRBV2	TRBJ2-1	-	TGTGCCAGCAGTGAGGGTCTAGCTTCCTACAATGAGCAGTTCTTC	CASSEGLASYNEQFF
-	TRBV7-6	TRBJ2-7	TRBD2	TGTGCCAGCAGCCAAAGAAGCGGGAGGGCCCACTTC	CASSQRSGRAHF
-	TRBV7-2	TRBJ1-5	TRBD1	TGTGCCAGCAGCTTCGGAGGGGGCAGTCAGCCCCAGCATTTT	CASSFGGGSQPQHF
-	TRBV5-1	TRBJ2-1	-	TGCGCCAGCAGCTTGGTCGAGGGCTATGAGCAGTTCTTC	CASSLVEGYEQFF
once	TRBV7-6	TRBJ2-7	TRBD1	TGTGCCAGCAGCTTAGCGCCTAACCCGGGACAGGGCATCTACGAGCAGTACTTC	CASSLAPNPGQGIYEQYF
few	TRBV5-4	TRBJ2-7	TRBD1	TGTGCCAGCAGCTTGGAGGGACAGGGAGCCGAGCAGTACTTC	CASSLEGQGAEQYF
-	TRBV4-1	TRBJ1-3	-	TGCGCCAGCGGGAGTGGAAACACCATATATTTT	CASGSGNTIYF
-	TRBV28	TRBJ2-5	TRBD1	TGTGCCAGCAGTTCCCCCCTGACAGGGATCGGAGAGACCCAGTACTTC	CASSSPLTGIGETQYF
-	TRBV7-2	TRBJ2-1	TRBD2	TGTGCCAGCAGCTCTTTGGGGGGGAACTCCTACAATGAGCAGTTCTTC	CASSSLGGNSYNEQFF
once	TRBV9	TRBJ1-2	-	TGTGCCAGCAGCGTTCAGGAGGGGTCGGTGGATGGCTACACCTTC	CASSVQEGSVDGYTF
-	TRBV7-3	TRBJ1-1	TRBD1	TGTGCCAGCAGCTTAAGGGCAGGACAGGACACTGAAGCTTTCTTT	CASSLRAGQDTEAFF
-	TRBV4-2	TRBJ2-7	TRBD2	TGTGCCAGCAGCCCGGGACTAGCGGGGGGGGTCGAGCAGTACTTC	CASSPGLAGGVEQYF
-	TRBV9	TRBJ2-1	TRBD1	TGTGCCAGCAGCGTAGGACAGGGAGTACACAATGAGCAGTTCTTC	CASSVGQGVHNEQFF
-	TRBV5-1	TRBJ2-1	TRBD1	TGCGCCAGCAGTCCAGGGGGCTCCTACAATGAGCAGTTCTTC	CASSPGGSYNEQFF
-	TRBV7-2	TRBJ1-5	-	TGTGCCAGCAGTTTCCAGGGGATGAGCAATCAGCCCCAGCATTTT	CASSFQGMSNQPQHF
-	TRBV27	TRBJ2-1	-	TGTGCCAGCAGAAGAGGCGTTGTAACCTACAATGAGCAGTTCTTC	CASRRGVVTYNEQFF
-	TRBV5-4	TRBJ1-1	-	TGTGCCAGCAGCTTGGACCGGCGGAGTGAAGCTTTCTTT	CASSLDRRSEAFF